Below, 32 T cell receptor beta chains from the same sample are listed, as sequenced in a study of beta chain features in type 1 diabetes. Their target antigens are unknown. Whole-study results and caveats: Among all four CD4+ subsets, Type 1 diabetes patients had TCRB CDR3s that were moderately but significantly shorter.

TCRB transcripts that were expressed got sequenced, as all of the isolated RNA had been reverse transcribed. Generated by immunoSEQ multiplex PCR, the TCRdb table keeps only in-frame clones and is missing some. Of roughly 150,000 clones listed, approximately 7.8% are singletons. The specimen was central memory CD4+ T cells from blood. The receptors derive from a woman in her thirties or forties with type 1 diabetes.

This chain links TRBV5-4 with TRBJ2-2, with D maybe TRBD1 (5 bases). CDR3 length: 15 amino acids. The V end was cut by 1 base, the J end by 2 bases, with 9 bases between. CDR1 is SGHNT and CDR2 is YYREEE in the germline V gene (reference sequence). DNA for the CDR3: TGTGCCAGCAGCTTGCCGCAGGGAAACACCGGGGAGCTGTTTTTT. It codes for CASSLPQGNTGELFF.

This clone was seen repeatedly, ten times or more. This chain uses TRBV2 with TRBJ2-1, with no clear D. CDR3 length: 11 amino acids. V was clipped by 5 bases and J by 7 bases, with 6 bases between them. Germline V gives CDR1 SNHLY, CDR2 FYNNEI. CDR3 in amino acids: CASSLLNEQFF. In nucleotides, the CDR3 is TGTGCCAGCAGTCTATTGAATGAGCAGTTCTTC.

The chain joins TRBV7-3 to TRBJ1-2; 7 bases line up with TRBD1. Germline V gives CDR1 SGHTA, CDR2 FQGTGA. The CDR3 totals 11 residues. The V gene end was trimmed by 6 bases and the J gene end by 12 bases; junction bases not matched to a gene: 7. The CDR3 nucleotides read TGTGCCAGCAGTGCAGGGGGACGGCACACCTTC. It codes for CASSAGGRHTF.

This clone was recorded a few times. J is TRBJ2-3 and V is TRBV7-2; no definite D call. V was shortened by 0 bases and J by 6 bases, with 4 bases between the two germline ends. The CDR3 has 12 residues. Germline lookup yields CDR1 SGHTA and CDR2 FQGNSA. CDR3: CASSLASDTQYF. The CDR3 region has the DNA TGTGCCAGCAGCTTAGCTTCGGATACGCAGTATTTT.

This clone was detected a few times. The genes are TRBV19 and TRBJ1-1, with TRBD1 as a possible D gene (6 bases). The length of the CDR3 is 13 residues. The germline V gene has CDR1 LNHDA and CDR2 SQIVND (reference sequence). The germline V and J ends were trimmed by 5 bases and 1 base, with 8 bases remaining between them. The DNA for the CDR3 is TGTGCCAGTAGTCCAGGGGAGAACACTGAAGCTTTCTTT. It is translated as CASSPGENTEAFF.

This clone has a handful of counts. The chain uses TRBV5-1 and TRBJ1-4; unclear D gene. CDR1 and CDR2 from the germline V gene are SGHRS and YFSETQ. The V gene lost 0 bases and the J gene lost 8 bases, with 11 bases spanning the gap. The CDR3 loop spans 14 amino acids. CDR3 in amino acids: CASSLAWPIEKLFF. For the CDR3, the DNA is TGCGCCAGCAGCTTGGCCTGGCCGATCGAAAAACTGTTTTTT.

This clone was seen many times. The chain uses TRBV5-1 and TRBJ2-5, with D tentatively TRBD1 (6 bases). The CDR3 is made up of 14 amino acids. Trimming left V 2 bases short and J 5 bases short, with 13 bases between. Germline assignment: CDR1 SGHRS and CDR2 YFSETQ. The CDR3 region is CASSFGQPWETQYF. CDR3 DNA sequence: TGCGCCAGCAGCTTCGGACAGCCCTGGGAGACCCAGTACTTC.

The chain is built from TRBV27 and TRBJ2-7, with D maybe TRBD1 (5 bases). V lost 2 bases to trimming and J lost 0 bases, with 11 bases between them. The germline V gene has CDR1 MNHEY and CDR2 SMNVEV (reference sequence). This CDR3 has 15 amino acids. The CDR3 region is CASSLQGRDSYEQYF. In DNA, the CDR3 is TGTGCCAGCAGTTTACAGGGCAGGGACTCCTACGAGCAGTACTTC.

On this clone: The sample has other DNA sequences that encode this CDR3 too. The genes are TRBV27 and TRBJ1-5, with a weak D call TRBD1 (6 bases). Trimming removed 3 bases from V and 4 bases from J, with 7 bases in between. The CDR3 covers 13 residues. Germline-derived CDR1 and CDR2 are MNHEY and SMNVEV (reference sequence). CDR3 DNA sequence: TGTGCCAGCAGTTTCACAGGGAATCAGCCCCAGCATTTT. Translation: CASSFTGNQPQHF.

This clone was observed a handful of times. The V call is TRBV7-2, the J call TRBJ2-5; 10 positions match TRBD2. This CDR3 contains 14 residues. Losses at the gene ends were 5 bases for V and 3 bases for J; bases not matched to a gene: 3. The germline V gene has CDR1 SGHTA and CDR2 FQGNSA. CDR3 nucleotide sequence: TGTGCCAGCAGCAGAGGACTAGCGGAAGAGACCCAGTACTTC. Translating it yields CASSRGLAEETQYF.

The V gene is TRBV15, the J gene TRBJ1-5; D perhaps matches TRBD1 (6 bases). The CDR3 sequence is 14 residues long. The ends were cut back, 0 bases at V and 7 bases at J, with 10 bases in the middle. Germline V gives CDR1 LNHNV, CDR2 YYDKDF (reference sequence). The CDR3, as DNA: TGTGCCACCAGCAGAGACAGGGGTCGGCAGCCCCAGCATTTT. Its protein product is CATSRDRGRQPQHF.

The chain recombines TRBV27 with TRBJ2-7; tentatively, D is TRBD1 (6 bases). V was clipped by 5 bases and J by 3 bases, with 26 bases between them. Germline V CDR1 and CDR2: MNHEY, SMNVEV (reference sequence). The CDR3 totals 18 residues. CDR3 in amino acids: CASSHVRAQGPKVYEQYF. CDR3 nucleotides: TGTGCCAGCAGTCACGTAAGGGCACAGGGTCCTAAAGTCTACGAGCAGTACTTC.

This clone has more than one count but fewer than ten. This chain links TRBV13 with TRBJ1-1; D is possibly TRBD1 (5 bases). Trimming left V 5 bases short and J 3 bases short, with 10 bases between. This CDR3 has 13 amino acids. Germline loops: CDR1 PRHDT, CDR2 FYEKMQ (reference sequence). The CDR3 DNA follows: TGTGCCAGCAGCCGTAGGGGTTACACTGAAGCTTTCTTT. It translates to CASSRRGYTEAFF.

This clone appeared once. The CDR3 DNA is TGTGCCAGCAGCGAGGGGGGGACTAATGAAAAACTGTTTTTT. It is translated as CASSEGGTNEKLFF. This chain links TRBV9 with TRBJ1-4, with D tentatively TRBD1 (6 bases). The length of the CDR3 is 14 residues. Germline V gene data show CDR1 as SGDLS and CDR2 as YYNGEE. Trimming stripped 3 bases from V and 2 bases from J, with 8 bases between.

The chain recombines TRBV18 with TRBJ1-2; D is perhaps TRBD1 (6 bases). Germline V CDR1 and CDR2: KGHSH, LQKENI. The CDR3 contains 15 residues. Trimming cost V 5 bases and J 4 bases, with 17 bases left between them. CDR3 residues: CASSVRQADAYGYTF. CDR3 nucleotides: TGTGCCAGCTCAGTGCGACAGGCAGATGCCTATGGCTACACCTTC.

This chain links TRBV6-4 with TRBJ2-5, with 10 bases lining up with TRBD2. Germline-derived CDR1 and CDR2 are MRHNA and SNTAGT. Unmatched junction bases numbered 6, after V lost 6 bases and J lost 5 bases. The CDR3 totals 14 residues. CDR3 nucleotides: TGTGCCAGCAGGCAGCGGGAGGGGCGGGAGACCCAGTACTTC. This translates into CASRQREGRETQYF.

This chain connects TRBV30 to TRBJ2-7; D uncertain. Trimming cost V 3 bases and J 4 bases, with 10 bases left between them. CDR3 length: 12 residues. Germline CDR1 GTSNPN, CDR2 SVGIG (reference sequence). The CDR3 loop is CAWRDTAYEQYF. The CDR3 DNA is TGTGCCTGGAGGGATACAGCTTACGAGCAGTACTTC.

V and J are TRBV2 and TRBJ1-6; TRBD1 matches at 7 bases. CDR3 length: 14 residues. Per the germline V gene, CDR1 is SNHLY and CDR2 is FYNNEI. J was trimmed by 10 bases and V by 5 bases; bases with no gene match: 8. This CDR3 reads CASSSRQGSSPLHF. CDR3 in DNA: TGTGCCAGCAGTTCACGACAGGGAAGCTCACCCCTCCACTTT.

This clone has only a few counts. The chain has TRBV7-2 and TRBJ2-5, with a tentative D call TRBD1 (5 bases). The CDR3 is 14 amino acids. V dropped 2 bases and J dropped 3 bases, with 10 bases sitting between them. The V gene's germline CDR1 is SGHTA and CDR2 FQGNSA. The CDR3 region has the DNA TGTGCCAGCAGCTTACACCCCAGGGAAGAGACCCAGTACTTC. It codes for CASSLHPREETQYF. Together with reference TRBV7-2 and TRBJ2-5, the CDR3 gives the full variable domain: GAGVSQSPSNKVTEKGKDVELRCDPISGHTALYWYRQSLGQGLEFLIYFQGNSAPDKSGLPSDRFSAERTGGSVSTLTIQRTQQEDSAVYLCASSLHPREETQYFGPGTRLLVL.

This clone has only a few counts. The genes are TRBV7-9 and TRBJ2-7; 8 positions match TRBD1. The CDR3 spans 14 residues. Germline CDR1 SEHNR, CDR2 FQNEAQ (reference sequence). The V and J ends lost 2 bases and 5 bases, in that order; junction bases with no gene match: 5. The CDR3 DNA reads TGTGCCAGCAGCTTACTAGCAGGGGGCCACGAGCAGTACTTC. Protein product: CASSLLAGGHEQYF.

This chain links TRBV4-1 with TRBJ2-5, with TRBD2 matching over 12 bases. Germline-derived CDR1 and CDR2 are MGHRA and YSYEKL. CDR3 length: 15 amino acids. V shed 5 bases, J shed 4 bases, and the junction held 5 bases outside the gene matches. The CDR3 DNA reads TGCGCCAGCAGCTCGACTAGCGGGAGAGGAGAGACCCAGTACTTC. The encoded protein is CASSSTSGRGETQYF.

DNA of the CDR3: TGTGCCAGCAGCCAAGAAAACAGGCAGTACTCTGGAAACACCATATATTTT. It yields the protein CASSQENRQYSGNTIYF. The chain has TRBV4-2 and TRBJ1-3; D is possibly TRBD1 (5 bases). There are 17 residues in the CDR3. Trimming left V 0 bases short and J 0 bases short, with 12 bases between. Germline CDR1 is LGHNA and CDR2 is YNFKEQ.

V is TRBV5-1 and J is TRBJ1-1; TRBD1 matches 7 bases. V lost 0 bases, J lost 0 bases, and 2 bases stayed unmatched. In germline, CDR1 is SGHRS, CDR2 YFSETQ. The CDR3 is 15 amino acids. DNA of the CDR3: TGCGCCAGCAGCTTGGGGGGACAGATGAACACTGAAGCTTTCTTT. It yields the protein CASSLGGQMNTEAFF.

The chain has TRBV6-1 and TRBJ2-1; maybe TRBD2 (7 bases). This CDR3 contains 15 residues. Germline assignment: CDR1 MNHNS and CDR2 SASEGT. Trimming removed 6 bases at V and 3 bases at J, with 15 bases between. Here the CDR3 reads CASSIQGGGYNEQFF. The CDR3, as DNA: TGTGCCAGCAGCATACAGGGAGGGGGCTACAATGAGCAGTTCTTC.

The table lists this clone with a few counts. This chain joins TRBV30 and TRBJ1-1, with TRBD1 matching 11 bases. Germline assignment: CDR1 GTSNPN and CDR2 SVGIG (reference sequence). This CDR3 has 15 residues. The trim removed 4 bases at V and 5 bases at J, leaving 9 bases unmatched. CDR3 DNA sequence: TGTGCCTGGAACGCACCCGGGACAGGGGGGACTGAAGCTTTCTTT. Translating it yields CAWNAPGTGGTEAFF. Supplemented by reference TRBV30 and TRBJ1-1, the full variable domain reads SQTIHQWPATLVQPVGSPLSLECTVEGTSNPNLYWYRQAAGRGLQLLFYSVGIGQISSEVPQNLSASRPQDRQFILSSKKLLLSDSGFYLCAWNAPGTGGTEAFFGQGTRLTVV.

This clone has more than one count but fewer than ten. The chain uses TRBV7-2 and TRBJ1-5; the D gene is possibly TRBD1 (5 bases). Germline V gene sequence: CDR1 SGHTA, CDR2 FQGNSA. V shed 6 bases and J shed 6 bases, with 12 bases lying between them. This CDR3 contains 13 residues. The CDR3 spells CASSPDSLQPQHF. CDR3 nucleotides: TGTGCCAGCAGTCCAGACAGCCTTCAGCCCCAGCATTTT.

This chain uses TRBV7-9 with TRBJ1-4; D is perhaps TRBD1 (5 bases). Germline values: CDR1 SEHNR, CDR2 FQNEAQ (reference sequence). The CDR3 has 15 residues. V gave up 1 base and J gave up 6 bases, with 12 bases separating them. CDR3 in DNA: TGTGCCAGCAGCTTAGTGGGCAGGGCTGATGAAAAACTGTTTTTT. This sequence encodes CASSLVGRADEKLFF.

This clone was detected only a few times. The chain links TRBV28 to TRBJ2-3, with 10 bases identical to TRBD1. Trimming took 3 bases from V and 2 from J; bases not matched to a gene: 5. This CDR3 is 16 amino acids long. In germline, CDR1 is MDHEN, CDR2 SYDVKM. DNA of the CDR3: TGTGCCAGCAGTTTCCCGGGACAGGGGTCCACAGATACGCAGTATTTT. Residues: CASSFPGQGSTDTQYF.

This rearrangement joins TRBV15 to TRBJ2-7; 7 bases match TRBD1. The CDR3 loop spans 17 amino acids. Germline V gene data show CDR1 as LNHNV and CDR2 as YYDKDF (reference sequence). Trimming at V came to 3 bases and at J to 0 bases, leaving 11 bases not matched to a gene. The CDR3: CATSRAGLRDSSYEQYF. The CDR3 DNA reads as TGTGCCACCAGCAGGGCTGGCCTCCGGGACAGCTCCTACGAGCAGTACTTC.

This clone was observed a few times. The rearrangement links TRBV5-4 to TRBJ2-7, with D maybe TRBD2 (6 bases). Germline CDR1 is SGHNT and CDR2 is YYREEE (reference sequence). The ends were cut back, 2 bases at V and 1 base at J, with 13 bases in the middle. CDR3 length: 15 amino acids. CDR3 amino acids: CASSLVPSVSYEQYF. CDR3 DNA sequence: TGTGCCAGCAGCTTAGTTCCTAGCGTTTCCTACGAGCAGTACTTC.

This chain connects TRBV6-6 to TRBJ1-5; a weak D match, TRBD1 (5 bases). Trimming removed 6 bases at V and 3 bases at J, with 12 bases between. The CDR3 length is 14 residues. The germline V gene has CDR1 MNHNY and CDR2 SVGAGI (reference sequence). The CDR3 here is CASRDTGDNQPQHF. The CDR3 nucleotides are TGTGCCAGCAGGGACACAGGAGACAATCAGCCCCAGCATTTT.

There are a few counts of this clone. The CDR3, as DNA: TGCGCCAGCAGCCTTACTTCAGGGAACTATGGCTACACCTTC. Protein: CASSLTSGNYGYTF. The chain combines TRBV4-3 with TRBJ1-2, with a tentative D call TRBD1 (5 bases). The CDR3 is made up of 14 amino acids. CDR1 is LGHNA, CDR2 YSLEER, per germline. V was trimmed by 4 bases and J by 2 bases, leaving 11 bases between them.